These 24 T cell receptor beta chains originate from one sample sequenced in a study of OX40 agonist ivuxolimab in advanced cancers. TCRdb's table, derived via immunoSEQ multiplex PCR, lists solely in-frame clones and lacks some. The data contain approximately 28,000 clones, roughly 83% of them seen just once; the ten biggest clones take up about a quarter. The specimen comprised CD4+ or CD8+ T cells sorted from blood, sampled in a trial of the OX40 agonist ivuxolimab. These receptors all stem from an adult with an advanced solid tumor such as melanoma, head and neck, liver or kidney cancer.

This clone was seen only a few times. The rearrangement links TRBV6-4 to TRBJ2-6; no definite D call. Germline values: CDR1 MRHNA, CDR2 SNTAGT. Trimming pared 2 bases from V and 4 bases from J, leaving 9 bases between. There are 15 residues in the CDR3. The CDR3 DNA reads TGTGCCAGCAGTGACACGGAATCCGGGGCCAACGTCCTGACTTTC. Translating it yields CASSDTESGANVLTF.

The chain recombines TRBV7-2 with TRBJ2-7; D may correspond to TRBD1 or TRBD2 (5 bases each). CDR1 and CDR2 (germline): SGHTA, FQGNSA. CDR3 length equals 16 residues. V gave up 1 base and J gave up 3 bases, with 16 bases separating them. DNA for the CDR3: TGTGCCAGCAGCTTAGGGACAAGCGGAAGGAACTACGAGCAGTACTTC. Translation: CASSLGTSGRNYEQYF.

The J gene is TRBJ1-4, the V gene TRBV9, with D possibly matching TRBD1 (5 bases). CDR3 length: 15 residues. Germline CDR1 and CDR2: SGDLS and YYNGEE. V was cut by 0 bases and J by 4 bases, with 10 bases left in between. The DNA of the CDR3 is TGTGCCAGCAGCGTAGCAGGGAATGGTAATGAAAAACTGTTTTTT. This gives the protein CASSVAGNGNEKLFF.

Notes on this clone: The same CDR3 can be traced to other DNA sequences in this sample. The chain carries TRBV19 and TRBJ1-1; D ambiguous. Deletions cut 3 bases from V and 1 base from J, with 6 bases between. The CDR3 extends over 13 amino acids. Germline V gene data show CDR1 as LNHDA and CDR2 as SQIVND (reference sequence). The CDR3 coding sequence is TGTGCCAGTAGTATCTCACCGAACACTGAAGCTTTCTTT. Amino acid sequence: CASSISPNTEAFF.

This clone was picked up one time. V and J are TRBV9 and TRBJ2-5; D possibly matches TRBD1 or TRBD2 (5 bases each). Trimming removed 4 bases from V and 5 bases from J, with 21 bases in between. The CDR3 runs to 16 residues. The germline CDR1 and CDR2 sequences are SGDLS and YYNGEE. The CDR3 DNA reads TGTGCCAGCAGCACCCATCCGGGACGTTTATCCGAGACCCAGTACTTC. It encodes CASSTHPGRLSETQYF.

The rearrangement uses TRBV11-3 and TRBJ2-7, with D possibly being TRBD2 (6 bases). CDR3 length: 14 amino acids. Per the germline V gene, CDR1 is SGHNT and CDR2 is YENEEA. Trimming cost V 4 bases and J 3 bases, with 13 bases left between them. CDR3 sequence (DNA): TGTGCCAGCAGCTCCGCCGGGACTCACTACGAGCAGTACTTC. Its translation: CASSSAGTHYEQYF.

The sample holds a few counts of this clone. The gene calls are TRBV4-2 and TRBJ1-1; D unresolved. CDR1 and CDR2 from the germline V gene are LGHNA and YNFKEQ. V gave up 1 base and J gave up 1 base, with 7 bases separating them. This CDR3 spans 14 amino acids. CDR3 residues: CASSQVSENTEAFF. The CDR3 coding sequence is TGTGCCAGCAGCCAAGTGTCTGAGAACACTGAAGCTTTCTTT.

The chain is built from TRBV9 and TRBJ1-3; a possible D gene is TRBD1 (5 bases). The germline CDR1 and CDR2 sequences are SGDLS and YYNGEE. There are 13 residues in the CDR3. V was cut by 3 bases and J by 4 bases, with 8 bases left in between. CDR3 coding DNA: TGTGCCAGCAGCGCGGGGGTCGGAAACACCATATATTTT. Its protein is CASSAGVGNTIYF.

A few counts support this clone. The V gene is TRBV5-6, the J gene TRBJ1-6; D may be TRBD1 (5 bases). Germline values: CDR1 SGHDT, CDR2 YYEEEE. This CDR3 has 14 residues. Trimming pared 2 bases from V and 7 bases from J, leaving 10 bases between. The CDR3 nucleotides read TGTGCCAGCAGCTTCGGGGCGGGGAATTCACCCCTCCACTTT. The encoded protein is CASSFGAGNSPLHF. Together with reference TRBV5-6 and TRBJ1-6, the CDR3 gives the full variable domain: DAGVTQSPTHLIKTRGQQVTLRCSPKSGHDTVSWYQQALGQGPQFIFQYYEEEERQRGNFPDRFSGHQFPNYSSELNVNALLLGDSALYLCASSFGAGNSPLHFGNGTRLTVT.

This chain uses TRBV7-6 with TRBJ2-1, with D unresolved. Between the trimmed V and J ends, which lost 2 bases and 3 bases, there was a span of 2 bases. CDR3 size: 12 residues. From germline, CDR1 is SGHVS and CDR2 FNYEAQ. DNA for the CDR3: TGTGCCAGCAGCTTACTCTACAATGAGCAGTTCTTC. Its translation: CASSLLYNEQFF.

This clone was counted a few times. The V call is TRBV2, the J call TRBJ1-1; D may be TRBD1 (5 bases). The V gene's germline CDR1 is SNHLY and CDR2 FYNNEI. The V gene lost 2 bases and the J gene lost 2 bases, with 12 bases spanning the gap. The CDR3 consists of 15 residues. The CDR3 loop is CASSESDTLNTEAFF. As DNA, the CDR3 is TGTGCCAGCAGTGAATCGGACACCCTCAACACTGAAGCTTTCTTT. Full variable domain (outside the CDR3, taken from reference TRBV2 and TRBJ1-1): EPEVTQTPSHQVTQMGQEVILRCVPISNHLYFYWYRQILGQKVEFLVSFYNNEISEKSEIFDDQFSVERPDGSNFTLKIRSTKLEDSAMYFCASSESDTLNTEAFFGQGTRLTVV.

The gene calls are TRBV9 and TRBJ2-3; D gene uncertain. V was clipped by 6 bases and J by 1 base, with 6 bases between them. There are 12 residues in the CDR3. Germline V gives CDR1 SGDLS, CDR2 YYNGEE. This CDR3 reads CASKEGTDTQYF. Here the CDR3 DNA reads TGTGCCAGCAAGGAAGGCACAGATACGCAGTATTTT.

CDR3 protein: CASSEGAGVNNEQFF. For the CDR3, the DNA is TGTGCCAGCAGTGAAGGAGCGGGCGTTAACAATGAGCAGTTCTTC. V and J are TRBV2 and TRBJ2-1, with a possible D match to TRBD2 (6 bases). V was trimmed by 1 base and J by 5 bases, leaving 12 bases between them. The CDR3 extends over 15 amino acids. Germline values: CDR1 SNHLY, CDR2 FYNNEI.

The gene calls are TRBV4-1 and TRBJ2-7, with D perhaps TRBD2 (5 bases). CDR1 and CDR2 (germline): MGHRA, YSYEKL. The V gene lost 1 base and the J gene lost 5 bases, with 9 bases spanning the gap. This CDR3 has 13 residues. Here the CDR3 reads CASSQVVGDEQYF. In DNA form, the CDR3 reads TGCGCCAGCAGCCAAGTGGTCGGGGACGAGCAGTACTTC.

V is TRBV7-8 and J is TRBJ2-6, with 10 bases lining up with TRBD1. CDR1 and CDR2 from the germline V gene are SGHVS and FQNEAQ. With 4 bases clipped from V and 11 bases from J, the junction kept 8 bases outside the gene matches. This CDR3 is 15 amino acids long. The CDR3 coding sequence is TGTGCCAGCAGCTGGGGGGTGGGGACAGGGGACGTCCTGACTTTC. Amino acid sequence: CASSWGVGTGDVLTF.

The CDR3 bases are TGTGCCAGCAGTGAAGGAGATAATCAGCCCCAGCATTTT. Amino acid sequence: CASSEGDNQPQHF. This chain links TRBV6-1 with TRBJ1-5, with unresolved D. V gave up 1 base and J gave up 4 bases, with 5 bases separating them. The CDR3 spans 13 residues. Germline CDR1 and CDR2: MNHNS and SASEGT.

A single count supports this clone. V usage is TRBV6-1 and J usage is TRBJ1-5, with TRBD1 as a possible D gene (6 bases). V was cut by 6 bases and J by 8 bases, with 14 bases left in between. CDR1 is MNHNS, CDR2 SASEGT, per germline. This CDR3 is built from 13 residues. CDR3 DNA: TGTGCCAGCAGGGACAGTAGCACGGAGCCCCAGCATTTT. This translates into CASRDSSTEPQHF.

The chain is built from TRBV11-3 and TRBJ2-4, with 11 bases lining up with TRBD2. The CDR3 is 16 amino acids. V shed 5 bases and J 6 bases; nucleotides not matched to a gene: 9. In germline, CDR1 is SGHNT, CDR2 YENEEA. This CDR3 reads CASSGLAGGEGNIQYF. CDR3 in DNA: TGTGCCAGCAGCGGGCTAGCGGGAGGAGAGGGAAACATTCAGTACTTC.

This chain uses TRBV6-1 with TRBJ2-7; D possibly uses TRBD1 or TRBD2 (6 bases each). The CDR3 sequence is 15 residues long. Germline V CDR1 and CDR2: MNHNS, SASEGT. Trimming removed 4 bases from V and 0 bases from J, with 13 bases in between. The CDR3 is CASSVFGGHSYEQYF. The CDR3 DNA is TGTGCCAGCAGTGTTTTCGGGGGACACTCCTACGAGCAGTACTTC.

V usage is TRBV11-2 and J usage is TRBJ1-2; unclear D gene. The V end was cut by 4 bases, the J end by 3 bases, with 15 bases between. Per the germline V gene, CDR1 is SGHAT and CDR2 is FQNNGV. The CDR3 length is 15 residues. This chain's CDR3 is CASSSQTGMYYGYTF. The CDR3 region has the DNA TGTGCCAGCAGCTCCCAAACGGGGATGTACTATGGCTACACCTTC.

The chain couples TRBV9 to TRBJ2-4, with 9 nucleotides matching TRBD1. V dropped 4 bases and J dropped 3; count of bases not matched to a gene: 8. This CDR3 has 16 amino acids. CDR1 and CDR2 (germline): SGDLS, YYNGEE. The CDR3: CASSPRTGEGKNIQYF. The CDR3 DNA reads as TGTGCCAGCAGCCCCCGGACAGGGGAAGGCAAAAACATTCAGTACTTC.

CDR3 in amino acids: CASSEGSGNTIYF. The CDR3 DNA follows: TGCGCCTCCTCGGAGGGATCTGGAAACACCATATATTTT. The genes are TRBV5-1 and TRBJ1-3, with unresolved D. Per the germline V gene, CDR1 is SGHRS and CDR2 is YFSETQ. CDR3 size: 13 residues. Trimming pared 10 bases from V and 1 base from J, leaving 12 bases between.

CDR3 residues: CASSLLSGGALDTQYF. CDR3 in DNA: TGTGCCAGCAGCCTACTTAGCGGGGGGGCCTTAGATACGCAGTATTTT. The chain links TRBV11-2 to TRBJ2-3; 11 bases are shared with TRBD2. CDR1 is SGHAT and CDR2 is FQNNGV in the germline V gene. Trimming at V came to 5 bases and at J to 5 bases, leaving 9 bases not matched to a gene. The CDR3 runs to 16 residues.

The chain's CDR3 is CASGPGNTGELFF. The DNA of the CDR3 is TGTGCCAGCGGGCCGGGGAACACCGGGGAGCTGTTTTTT. The chain couples TRBV6-6 to TRBJ2-2, with D unclear. CDR1 is MNHNY, CDR2 SVGAGI, per germline (reference sequence). V was pared by 8 bases and J by 1 base, with 8 bases between. The CDR3 is 13 amino acids.